One TCR beta chain is described in this entry. The data belong to a study of blood T cell repertoires in COVID-19. For the study at large: The United States, Italy and Spain supplied acute and convalescent COVID-19 samples. From T cells, B-cell-depleted T cells, or PBMCs came the material, which was cDNA or gDNA.

As originally analysed: Amplification of reference gene primers provided the estimated nucleated cell counts. The method was immunoSEQ multiplex PCR; TCRdb's version includes in-frame clones alone and lacks a portion of them. That table furnishes V, J and clone size, whereas the DNA furnished D and trimming. The table lists 200,000 or so clones, more than 75% of them singletons, with roughly 4.1% in the top ten. The sequenced sample was peripheral blood. This sequence originates from a man aged 50-59 years with acute or convalescent COVID-19.

CDR3: CASSLQTNTGELFF. DNA of the CDR3: TGTGCCAGCAGCTTGCAGACGAACACCGGGGAGCTGTTTTTT. The J gene is TRBJ2-2, the V gene TRBV11-2; the D is unclear. The V and J ends lost 3 bases and 0 bases respectively, with 5 bases between them. The CDR3 is 14 amino acids. Germline CDR1 and CDR2: SGHAT and FQNNGV.